These 2 T cell receptor beta chains came from one sample sequenced in a study of T cell responses to AZD1222 COVID-19 vaccine. Clones were sequenced by immunoSEQ multiplex PCR, and TCRdb holds only the in-frame ones, with some missing. The table includes 250,000 to 300,000 clones, around 93% detected once. This specimen was peripheral blood, taken 28 days after the second AZD1222 dose. The receptors come from an adult who received the AZD1222 COVID-19 vaccine.

The chain uses TRBV2 and TRBJ2-1; no clear D. The CDR3 length is 15 residues. V was cut by 6 bases and J by 0 bases, with 12 bases left in between. Germline CDR1 and CDR2: SNHLY and FYNNEI. The CDR3 coding sequence is TGTGCCAGCAGGGACCAACTGGGCTCCTACAATGAGCAGTTCTTC. This translates into CASRDQLGSYNEQFF.

This chain connects TRBV5-6 to TRBJ1-2; D is uncertain. Trimming took off 4 bases at V and 7 bases at J, with 14 bases between the two ends. Germline CDR1 is SGHDT and CDR2 is YYEEEE. CDR3 length: 13 amino acids. CDR3 DNA: TGTGCCAGCAGCCCCACACGGTCCTCTGGCTACACCTTC. This translates into CASSPTRSSGYTF.